This is a list of T cell receptor beta chains from one sample in a study of CD8+ T cells in alopecia areata. Sequencing used immunoSEQ multiplex PCR; TCRdb keeps in-frame clones, though not all of them. The table shows about 270,000 clones, with around three fifths occurring only once. The starting material was CD4+ T cells sorted from blood, obtained at week 52, from a patient treated with tofacitinib. These receptors were obtained from a human donor with alopecia areata. The CDR3 runs from the conserved cysteine through the conserved F or W. D genes are given only for firm matches. Clone sizes are given selectively: once, few, many, or a class where the clone is expanded.

V gene: TRBV30; clone size: -; D gene: -; J gene: TRBJ2-7; CDR3 protein: CAWSVFGMGNEQYF; CDR3 DNA: TGTGCCTGGAGTGTATTTGGTATGGGGAACGAGCAGTACTTC
V gene: TRBV5-1; clone size: -; D gene: TRBD2; J gene: TRBJ2-5; CDR3 protein: CASSRTSGGFQETQYF; CDR3 DNA: TGCGCCAGCAGCAGGACTAGCGGGGGGTTTCAAGAGACCCAGTACTTC
V gene: TRBV29-1; clone size: few; D gene: -; J gene: TRBJ2-5; CDR3 protein: CSGGQETQYF; CDR3 DNA: TGCAGCGGAGGACAAGAGACCCAGTACTTC
V gene: TRBV4-1; clone size: -; D gene: TRBD1; J gene: TRBJ2-7; CDR3 protein: CASSQGGGQGGQQYF; CDR3 DNA: TGCGCCAGCAGCCAAGGAGGGGGACAGGGCGGACAGCAGTACTTC
V gene: TRBV27; clone size: -; D gene: -; J gene: TRBJ2-3; CDR3 protein: CASSRQFPDTQYF; CDR3 DNA: TGTGCCAGCTCCCGACAGTTTCCAGATACGCAGTATTTT
V gene: TRBV29-1; clone size: -; D gene: TRBD1; J gene: TRBJ1-3; CDR3 protein: CSAGTVGNTIYF; CDR3 DNA: TGCAGCGCTGGGACAGTTGGAAACACCATATATTTT
V gene: TRBV6-6; clone size: -; D gene: TRBD1; J gene: TRBJ1-5; CDR3 protein: CASSYGTGGNQPQHF; CDR3 DNA: TGTGCCAGCAGTTACGGTACAGGGGGCAATCAGCCCCAGCATTTT
V gene: TRBV5-6; clone size: -; D gene: TRBD1; J gene: TRBJ2-6; CDR3 protein: CASSQGTGVLGANVLTF; CDR3 DNA: TGTGCCAGCAGCCAGGGGACAGGGGTTCTTGGGGCCAACGTCCTGACTTTC
V gene: TRBV4-1; clone size: few; D gene: TRBD1; J gene: TRBJ2-7; CDR3 protein: CASSHPPGQGWSEQYF; CDR3 DNA: TGCGCCAGCAGCCATCCTCCGGGACAGGGGTGGAGCGAGCAGTACTTC
V gene: TRBV5-6; clone size: few; D gene: -; J gene: TRBJ2-3; CDR3 protein: CASSLFSTDTQYF; CDR3 DNA: TGTGCCAGCAGCTTGTTCAGCACAGATACGCAGTATTTT
V gene: TRBV10-3; clone size: once; D gene: -; J gene: TRBJ1-5; CDR3 protein: CAISPTPHTISNQPQHF; CDR3 DNA: TGTGCCATCAGCCCGACCCCTCACACTATTAGCAATCAGCCCCAGCATTTT
V gene: TRBV5-1; clone size: -; D gene: -; J gene: TRBJ1-6; CDR3 protein: CASSLNRDNSPLHF; CDR3 DNA: TGCGCCAGCAGCTTGAACCGAGATAATTCACCCCTCCACTTT
V gene: TRBV20-1; clone size: -; D gene: -; J gene: TRBJ2-5; CDR3 protein: CSACQETQYF; CDR3 DNA: TGCAGTGCGTGTCAAGAGACCCAGTACTTC
V gene: TRBV5-1; clone size: few; D gene: TRBD1; J gene: TRBJ2-7; CDR3 protein: CASHEPGQGLYEQYF; CDR3 DNA: TGCGCCAGCCACGAACCGGGACAGGGTCTCTACGAGCAGTACTTC
V gene: TRBV4-1; clone size: -; D gene: TRBD2; J gene: TRBJ2-5; CDR3 protein: CASSQGLAGGETQYF; CDR3 DNA: TGCGCCAGCAGCCAGGGACTAGCGGGGGGTGAGACCCAGTACTTC
V gene: TRBV28; clone size: -; D gene: TRBD1; J gene: TRBJ2-5; CDR3 protein: CASRMDRTETQYF; CDR3 DNA: TGTGCCAGCAGGATGGACAGGACGGAGACCCAGTACTTC
V gene: TRBV7-9; clone size: -; D gene: -; J gene: TRBJ2-7; CDR3 protein: CASGGAQSSSYEQYF; CDR3 DNA: TGTGCCAGCGGGGGTGCACAATCGAGCTCCTACGAGCAGTACTTC
V gene: TRBV5-6; clone size: -; D gene: -; J gene: TRBJ2-2; CDR3 protein: CASTFVGTPLTGELFF; CDR3 DNA: TGTGCCAGCACCTTCGTCGGGACCCCCCTCACCGGGGAGCTGTTTTTT
V gene: TRBV30; clone size: few; D gene: -; J gene: TRBJ2-7; CDR3 protein: CAWSSPGAYEQYF; CDR3 DNA: TGTGCCTGGAGTTCCCCAGGCGCCTACGAGCAGTACTTC
V gene: TRBV18; clone size: -; D gene: TRBD2; J gene: TRBJ2-2; CDR3 protein: CASSPQSSGETGELFF; CDR3 DNA: TGTGCCAGCTCACCACAGTCTAGCGGGGAGACCGGGGAGCTGTTTTTT
V gene: TRBV29-1; clone size: few; D gene: -; J gene: TRBJ1-1; CDR3 protein: CSGKLSNTEAFF; CDR3 DNA: TGCAGCGGCAAACTTTCGAACACTGAAGCTTTCTTT
V gene: TRBV2; clone size: few; D gene: -; J gene: TRBJ2-5; CDR3 protein: CASRKGTHEETQYF; CDR3 DNA: TGTGCCAGCAGGAAGGGGACTCACGAGGAGACCCAGTACTTC
V gene: TRBV30; clone size: -; D gene: -; J gene: TRBJ1-1; CDR3 protein: CAWTGDNTEAFF; CDR3 DNA: TGTGCCTGGACAGGGGACAACACTGAAGCTTTCTTT
V gene: TRBV5-1; clone size: -; D gene: -; J gene: TRBJ2-2; CDR3 protein: CASSLALGTGELFF; CDR3 DNA: TGCGCCAGCAGCTTGGCCTTAGGGACCGGGGAGCTGTTTTTT
V gene: TRBV10-3; clone size: -; D gene: TRBD1; J gene: TRBJ1-2; CDR3 protein: CAISEFGQGHGYTF; CDR3 DNA: TGTGCCATCAGTGAGTTCGGACAGGGACATGGCTACACCTTC